This TCR beta chain is from a study of T cell repertoires in cytomegalovirus infection. TCRdb called the reads again in MiXCR, with one record for every CDR3 protein. The sample holds 250,000 to 300,000 distinct CDR3 sequences, roughly 25% seen once. This clonotype was seen many times. The sample comprised PBMCs. The sequence came from a human donor in good health (CMV status not recorded). Some clones in this sample may be carry-over from other donors' samples.

The CDR3 DNA reads as TGTGCCAGCAGCGGGACGGGTAGCAATCAGCCCCAGCATTTT. Residues: CASSGTGSNQPQHF. This chain joins TRBV7-2 and TRBJ1-5; D might be TRBD1 (5 bases). The CDR3 runs 14 residues. V lost 5 bases and J 0 bases, leaving 8 bases between the germline ends. Germline lookup yields CDR1 SGHTA and CDR2 FQGNSA.